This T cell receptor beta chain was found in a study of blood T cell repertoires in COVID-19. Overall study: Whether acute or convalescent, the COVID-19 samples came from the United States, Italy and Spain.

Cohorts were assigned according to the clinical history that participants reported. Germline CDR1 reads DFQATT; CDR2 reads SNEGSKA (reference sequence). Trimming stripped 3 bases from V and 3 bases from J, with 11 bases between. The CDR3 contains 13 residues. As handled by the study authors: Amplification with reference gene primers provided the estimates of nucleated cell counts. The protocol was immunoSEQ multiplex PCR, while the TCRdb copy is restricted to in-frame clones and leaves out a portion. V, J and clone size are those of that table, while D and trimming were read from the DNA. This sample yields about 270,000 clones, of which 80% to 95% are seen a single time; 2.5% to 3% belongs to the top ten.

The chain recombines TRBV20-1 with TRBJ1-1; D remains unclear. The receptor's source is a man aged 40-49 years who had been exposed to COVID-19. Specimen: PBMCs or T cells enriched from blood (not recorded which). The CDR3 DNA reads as TGCAGTGCTAGTCCGGGGTCGGACACTGAAGCTTTCTTT. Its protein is CSASPGSDTEAFF.